The T cell receptor beta chain under discussion was sequenced for a study of T cell responses to AZD1222 COVID-19 vaccine (dated by TCRdb to about 2021). Study-wide context: A total of 230 to 250 trial participants underwent TCR sequencing, of whom nearly 210 received two doses of AZD1222 and 26 received two doses of the MenACWY control vaccine. Trial participants were enrolled by age into subgroups of 18-55, 56-69 and 70-plus years, and roughly 160, 29 and 62 TCR-sequenced participants, respectively, were included in these subgroups.

Comments on this clone: The target of this receptor is not known. No base-level quality is on record; no much larger clone is a single base apart.

CDR1 SNHLY and CDR2 FYNNEI were looked up in the germline V gene. The junction shows trimming of 5 bases on V and 0 bases on J, plus 20 bases between the germline ends. The CDR3 has 17 amino acids, counting the end cysteine and phenylalanine. Of the read, only the CDR3 DNA is kept; its 51 bases are in frame from base 1. What the research found in general, with its limitations: CD4 TCRs associated with the vaccine covered the entire spike protein, and the dominant responses were in regions 160-218 and 743-854. Conclusions about previously exposed vaccinees are limited, since just five to seven AZD1222 recipients were seropositive for SARS-CoV-2 at baseline. A significant rise in spike-specific TCR breadth and depth was observed after two AZD1222 doses relative to day 0 and relative to MenACWY recipients. No day 14 peak-response samples were available, so repertoires were characterized only after the peak T cell response. The 56-69-year group was small, and its depth increase did not reach significance, likely because of low power. Nearly half of unique spike-specific TCRs reportedly recognized epitopes outside regions mutated in the B.1.351 and B.1.1.7 variants. Most participants were white British and females outnumbered males, and the authors suggested that clonal diversity may have been underestimated.

Per the publication, the time point label means: about 28 days (+/-7) after the second vaccine dose. Sample treatment or condition, as interpreted from the label and publication: meningococcal conjugate vaccine given as trial control. The vaccinee samples were drawn from two UK trials, COV001 and COV002, one of which was a single-blind randomized controlled phase 2/3 trial testing AZD1222 (ChAdOx1 nCoV-19) in healthy adults. Trial participant PBMC samples were collected at day 0 and day 28 after the second dose for TCRbeta chain sequencing. The CDR3 regions of human TCRbeta chains were analyzed by immunosequencing. In the source study's methods: Repertoire TCRs were checked for matches against a reference library of SARS-CoV-2-specific TCRs that had been generated using the MIRA antigen-specificity platform. Breadth meant the fraction of unique TCRs that were SARS-CoV-2-associated, whereas depth meant the fraction of total T cells that were SARS-CoV-2-associated. Using the MIRA data, every spike-specific TCR was mapped to the spike region that the TCR reacted to and assigned to either a CD4 or a CD8 class. Log10-transformed breadth and depth values were compared by one-way ANOVA with Sidak's multiple comparisons tests. TCRdb re-hosts the immuneACCESS table, in-frame sequences only. Its copies lack some clones; in the studies checked, an unresolved V gene accounts for under half of them, and the cause for the rest is not known. The D gene and trimming were derived from the DNA, and the V and J assignments and clone size from that table. In this sample the table shows some 80,000 clones, around 88% of which occur a single time. The leading ten clones occupy about 9% of the sample.

The source material was peripheral blood, sampled 28 days after the second dose of the MenACWY control vaccine. This clonotype was sampled from an adult who received the MenACWY meningococcal vaccine as a control. Recombination joined TRBV2 with TRBJ2-7, with the D gene uncertain. The nucleotide sequence is given as TGTGCCAGCAGTCCCTCCCCCGGCCGGACGCTCTCCTACGAGCAGTACTTC. It translates to CASSPSPGRTLSYEQYF.